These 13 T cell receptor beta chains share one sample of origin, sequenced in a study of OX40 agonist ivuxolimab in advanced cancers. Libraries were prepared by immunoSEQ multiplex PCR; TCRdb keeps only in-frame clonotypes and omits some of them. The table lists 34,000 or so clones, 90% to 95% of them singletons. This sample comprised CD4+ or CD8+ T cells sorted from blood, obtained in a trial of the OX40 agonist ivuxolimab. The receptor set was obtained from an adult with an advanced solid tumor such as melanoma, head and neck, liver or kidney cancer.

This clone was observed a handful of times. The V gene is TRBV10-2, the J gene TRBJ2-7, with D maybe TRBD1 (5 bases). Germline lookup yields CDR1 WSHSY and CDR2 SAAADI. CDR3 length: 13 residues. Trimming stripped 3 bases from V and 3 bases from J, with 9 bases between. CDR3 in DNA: TGCGCCAGCAGTGAAGGGGCCTACTACGAGCAGTACGTC. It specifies CASSEGAYYEQYV.

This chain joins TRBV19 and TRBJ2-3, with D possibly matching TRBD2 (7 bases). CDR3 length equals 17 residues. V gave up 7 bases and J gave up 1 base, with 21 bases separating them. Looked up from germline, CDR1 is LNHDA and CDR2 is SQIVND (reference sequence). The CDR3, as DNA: TGTGCCAGTACCGCGGGGGCAGGGACTGCGGGCACAGATACGCAGTATTTT. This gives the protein CASTAGAGTAGTDTQYF.

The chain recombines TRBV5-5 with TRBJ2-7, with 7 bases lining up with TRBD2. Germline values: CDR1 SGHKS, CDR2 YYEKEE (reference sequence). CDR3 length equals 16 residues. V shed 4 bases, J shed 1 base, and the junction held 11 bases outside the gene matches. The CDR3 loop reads CASSPLPRELSYEQYF. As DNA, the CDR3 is TGTGCCAGCAGCCCCCTCCCGCGGGAGTTATCCTACGAGCAGTACTTC. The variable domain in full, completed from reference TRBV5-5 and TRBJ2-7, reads DAGVTQSPTHLIKTRGQQVTLRCSPISGHKSVSWYQQVLGQGPQFIFQYYEKEERGRGNFPDRFSARQFPNYSSELNVNALLLGDSALYLCASSPLPRELSYEQYFGPGTRLTVT.

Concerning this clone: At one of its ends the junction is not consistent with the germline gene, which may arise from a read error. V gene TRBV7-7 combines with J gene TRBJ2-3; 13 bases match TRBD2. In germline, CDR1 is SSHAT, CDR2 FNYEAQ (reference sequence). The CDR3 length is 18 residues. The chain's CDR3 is CASSPTTYGLAGDDTQYF. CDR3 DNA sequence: TGTGCTAGCAGCCCAACCACCTACGGACTAGCGGGGGATGATACGCAGTATTTT.

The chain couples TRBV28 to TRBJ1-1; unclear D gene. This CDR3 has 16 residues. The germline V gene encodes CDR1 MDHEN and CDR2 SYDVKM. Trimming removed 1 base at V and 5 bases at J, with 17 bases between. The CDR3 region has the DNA TGTGCCAGCAGTTTATCGGGGAGCTATCTGTGGACTGAAGCTTTCTTT. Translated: CASSLSGSYLWTEAFF.

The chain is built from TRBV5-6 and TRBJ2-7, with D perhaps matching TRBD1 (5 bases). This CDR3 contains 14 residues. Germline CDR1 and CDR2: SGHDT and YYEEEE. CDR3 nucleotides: TGTGCCAGCAGCTTGGGGACACCCTCCGACGAGCAGTACGTC. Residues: CASSLGTPSDEQYV.

In nucleotides, the CDR3 is TGTGCCAGCAGCCTCTTCGCCAGGGGATACAATGAGCAGTTCTTC. As protein: CASSLFARGYNEQFF. The V gene is TRBV5-4, the J gene TRBJ2-1, with a possible D match to TRBD1 (6 bases). The CDR3 length is 15 residues. Germline values: CDR1 SGHNT, CDR2 YYREEE (reference sequence). V shed 4 bases and J shed 4 bases, with 15 bases lying between them.

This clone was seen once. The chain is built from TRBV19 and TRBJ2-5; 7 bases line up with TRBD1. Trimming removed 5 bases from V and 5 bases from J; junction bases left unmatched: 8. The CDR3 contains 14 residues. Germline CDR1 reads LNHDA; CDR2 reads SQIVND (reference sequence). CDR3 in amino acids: CASSLTGTDETQYF. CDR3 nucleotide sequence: TGTGCCAGTAGTCTCACCGGGACAGACGAGACCCAGTACTTC.

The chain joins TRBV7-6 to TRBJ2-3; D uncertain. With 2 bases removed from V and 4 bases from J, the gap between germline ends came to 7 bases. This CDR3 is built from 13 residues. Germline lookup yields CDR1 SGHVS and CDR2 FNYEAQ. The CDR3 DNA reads TGTGCCAGCAGCTTAAAATACGCAGATACGCAGTATTTT. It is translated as CASSLKYADTQYF. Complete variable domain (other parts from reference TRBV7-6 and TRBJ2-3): GAGVSQSPRYKVTKRGQDVALRCDPISGHVSLYWYRQALGQGPEFLTYFNYEAQQDKSGLPNDRFSAERPEGSISTLTIQRTEQRDSAMYRCASSLKYADTQYFGPGTRLTVL.

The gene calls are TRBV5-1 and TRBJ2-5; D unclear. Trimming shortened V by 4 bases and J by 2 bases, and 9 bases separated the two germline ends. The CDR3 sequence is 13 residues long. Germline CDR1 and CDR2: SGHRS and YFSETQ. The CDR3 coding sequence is TGCGCCAGCAGCCCCGGGCCACAAGAGACCCAGTACTTC. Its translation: CASSPGPQETQYF. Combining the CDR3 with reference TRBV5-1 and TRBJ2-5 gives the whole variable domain KAGVTQTPRYLIKTRGQQVTLSCSPISGHRSVSWYQQTPGQGLQFLFEYFSETQRNKGNFPGRFSGRQFSNSRSEMNVSTLELGDSALYLCASSPGPQETQYFGPGTRLLVL.

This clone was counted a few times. CDR3 sequence: CASRESSYEQYV. CDR3 nucleotides: TGCGCCAGCCGGGAGAGCTCCTACGAGCAGTACGTC. This sequence joins TRBV10-1 and TRBJ2-7; weak D call: TRBD2 (6 bases). Per the germline V gene, CDR1 is WNHNN and CDR2 is SYGVQD (reference sequence). The CDR3 loop spans 12 amino acids. With 8 bases removed from V and 0 bases from J, the gap between germline ends came to 8 bases.

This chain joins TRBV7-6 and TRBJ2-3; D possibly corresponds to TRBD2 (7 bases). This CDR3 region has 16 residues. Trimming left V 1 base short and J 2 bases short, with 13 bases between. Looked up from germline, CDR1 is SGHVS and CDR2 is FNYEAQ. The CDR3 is CASSLDTGGSTDTQYF. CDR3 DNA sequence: TGTGCCAGCAGCTTAGACACGGGGGGCTCCACAGATACGCAGTATTTT. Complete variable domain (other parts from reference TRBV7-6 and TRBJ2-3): GAGVSQSPRYKVTKRGQDVALRCDPISGHVSLYWYRQALGQGPEFLTYFNYEAQQDKSGLPNDRFSAERPEGSISTLTIQRTEQRDSAMYRCASSLDTGGSTDTQYFGPGTRLTVL.

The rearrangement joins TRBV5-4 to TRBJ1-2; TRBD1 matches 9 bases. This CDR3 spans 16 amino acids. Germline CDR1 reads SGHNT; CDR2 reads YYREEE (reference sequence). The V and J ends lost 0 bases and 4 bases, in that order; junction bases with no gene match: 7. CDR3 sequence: CASSLAGTGNVYGYTF. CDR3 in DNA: TGTGCCAGCAGCTTGGCCGGGACAGGGAACGTCTATGGCTACACCTTC.